The clone carrying this T cell receptor (beta chain) appeared once. The sample comes from a study of blood T cell repertoires in COVID-19. Trimming took off 8 bases at V and 9 bases at J, with 11 bases between the two ends. The CDR3 has 11 residues. Authors' data handling: By means of reference gene primer amplification, nucleated cell counts were estimated. TCRdb keeps only in-frame clones here, not all; method: immunoSEQ multiplex PCR. The V and J calls and clone size come from that table; D and trimming were worked out from the DNA. The top ten hold approximately 4% of the sample, which has approximately 300,000 clones, about 90% seen once. Participants spanned ages about 18 to 100 years and resided in roughly 26 US areas. Which cohort a participant joined came from the clinical history participants gave.

The TCR was taken from a woman younger than 30 with acute COVID-19. The gene calls are TRBV12-3 or TRBV12-4 and TRBJ1-5, with a weak D call TRBD1 (5 bases). The sample comprised PBMCs or T cells enriched from blood (not recorded which). The CDR3 nucleotides are TGTGCCAGCCAGTTGGGGGGGCCCCAGCATTTT. As protein: CASQLGGPQHF.